The 18 T cell receptor beta chains listed next were all sequenced from one sample in a study of blood T cell repertoires in COVID-19. Only in-frame clones appear in the TCRdb table, and some are missing; sequencing was by immunoSEQ multiplex PCR. The sample includes some 310,000 clones, roughly 88% seen only once; the top ten take roughly 2.9%. The sample was peripheral blood. These receptors were collected from a woman in her 30s with COVID-19, enrolled during active disease.

This chain connects TRBV5-6 to TRBJ2-7; 11 bases line up with TRBD1. The germline CDR1 and CDR2 sequences are SGHDT and YYEEEE. CDR3 size: 15 residues. J gave up 5 bases and V 4 bases, and 8 bases lay outside the gene matches. In DNA form, the CDR3 reads TGTGCCAGCAGCCTGGACAGGGGGCTTCTCGACGAGCAGTACTTC. Residues: CASSLDRGLLDEQYF.

This clone appeared a few times. The chain has TRBV3-1 (or the pseudogene TRBV3-2) and TRBJ2-1, with TRBD2 matching 11 bases. This CDR3 comprises 14 residues. With V trimmed by 3 bases and J by 5 bases, 0 bases remained unmatched. CDR1 is LGHDT, CDR2 YNNKEL, per germline (reference sequence). This CDR3 reads CASSQTSGNNEQFF. The CDR3 DNA sequence: TGTGCCAGCAGCCAGACTAGCGGGAACAATGAGCAGTTCTTC.

This clone has a single count. This sequence joins TRBV5-1 and TRBJ2-1, with 8 bases aligning to TRBD1. Germline V gene lookup returns CDR1 SGHRS and CDR2 YFSETQ. This CDR3 contains 14 residues. The ends lost 4 bases at V and 5 bases at J; junction bases unmatched: 5. CDR3 in amino acids: CASSPGQGNNEQFF. CDR3 sequence (DNA): TGCGCCAGCAGCCCCGGACAGGGAAACAATGAGCAGTTCTTC.

This sequence joins TRBV11-3 and TRBJ2-3; possible D gene TRBD2, 6 bases. Germline V gives CDR1 SGHNT, CDR2 YENEEA. This CDR3 is 15 amino acids long. Between the trimmed V and J ends, which lost 1 base and 4 bases, there was a span of 12 bases. The CDR3 here is CASSLGGAGSDTQYF. CDR3 nucleotide sequence: TGTGCCAGCAGCTTAGGCGGGGCGGGATCAGATACGCAGTATTTT.

This rearrangement joins TRBV5-6 to TRBJ2-5, with a weak D call TRBD2 (6 bases). V lost 3 bases and J 3 bases, leaving 24 bases between the germline ends. Germline CDR1 is SGHDT and CDR2 is YYEEEE. This CDR3 has 18 residues. CDR3 nucleotides: TGTGCCAGCAGCTCTTCTAGCGACCTCCTTTTCTGGGAAGAGACCCAGTACTTC. As protein: CASSSSSDLLFWEETQYF.

The chain carries TRBV7-2 and TRBJ2-1, with 8 bases identical to TRBD1. Germline loops: CDR1 SGHTA, CDR2 FQGNSA. This CDR3 has 13 residues. The ends lost 11 bases at V and 6 bases at J; junction bases unmatched: 9. CDR3 loop: CASQLGTGNEQFF. The CDR3 nucleotides read TGTGCCTCCCAACTAGGGACAGGCAATGAGCAGTTCTTC. The full variable domain, in which reference TRBV7-2 and TRBJ2-1 provide the parts outside the CDR3, is GAGVSQSPSNKVTEKGKDVELRCDPISGHTALYWYRQSLGQGLEFLIYFQGNSAPDKSGLPSDRFSAERTGGSVSTLTIQRTQQEDSAVYLCASQLGTGNEQFFGPGTRLTVL.

This clone was seen only a few times. The junction shows a germline mismatch at one end, possibly a read error. The chain carries TRBV12-3 or TRBV12-4 and TRBJ2-5, with D possibly being TRBD1 (5 bases). CDR3 size: 11 residues. The CDR3 bases are TGTGCCAGCGGTTTAAGGGGGACCCAGTACTTC. This translates into CASGLRGTQYF.

The chain has TRBV30 and TRBJ2-2; no firm D call. This CDR3 is 15 amino acids long. Trimming took 0 bases from V and 3 from J, leaving 11 bases between them. CDR1 is GTSNPN, CDR2 SVGIG, per germline (reference sequence). In nucleotides, the CDR3 is TGTGCCTGGAGTGTACTTCTAGGAGACACCGGGGAGCTGTTTTTT. Translating it yields CAWSVLLGDTGELFF.

This clone has more than one count but fewer than ten. The CDR3 loop is CASSEVGVDGYTF. The CDR3 nucleotides read TGTGCCAGCAGTGAGGTGGGAGTCGATGGCTACACCTTC. The chain recombines TRBV25-1 with TRBJ1-2; D remains ambiguous. CDR1 MGHDK and CDR2 SYGVNS come from the germline V gene. V was clipped by 3 bases and J by 6 bases, with 11 bases between them. CDR3 length equals 13 residues.

The chain uses TRBV28 and TRBJ1-3, with 7 bases fitting TRBD1. V was clipped by 3 bases and J by 4 bases; unmatched bases: 6. The CDR3 runs to 15 residues. Looked up from germline, CDR1 is MDHEN and CDR2 is SYDVKM. CDR3 region: CASSFRTGLGNTIYF. CDR3 DNA sequence: TGTGCCAGCAGTTTCAGGACAGGCCTCGGAAACACCATATATTTT.

This clone appeared once. The chain links TRBV2 to TRBJ2-6, with 7 bases aligning to TRBD1. The length of the CDR3 is 17 residues. With V trimmed by 6 bases and J by 0 bases, 8 bases remained unmatched. Germline assignment: CDR1 SNHLY and CDR2 FYNNEI. Here the CDR3 DNA reads TGTGCCAGCAGCGGAAGAACAGGGGCCTCTGGGGCCAACGTCCTGACTTTC. It is translated as CASSGRTGASGANVLTF. The variable domain in full, completed from reference TRBV2 and TRBJ2-6, reads EPEVTQTPSHQVTQMGQEVILRCVPISNHLYFYWYRQILGQKVEFLVSFYNNEISEKSEIFDDQFSVERPDGSNFTLKIRSTKLEDSAMYFCASSGRTGASGANVLTFGAGSRLTVL.

The chain links TRBV11-2 to TRBJ1-2; maybe TRBD1 (5 bases). Germline V gene sequence: CDR1 SGHAT, CDR2 FQNNGV. V lost 7 bases and J lost 7, with 19 bases in between. This CDR3 has 14 residues. The CDR3 sequence is CASTFGGEGGGYTF. As DNA, the CDR3 is TGTGCCAGCACCTTTGGAGGGGAGGGAGGTGGCTACACCTTC.

In its sample, this clone is medium-sized. The chain carries TRBV6-1 and TRBJ2-5; 11 bases are a match to TRBD2. J was trimmed by 4 bases and V by 2 bases; bases with no gene match: 3. The CDR3 is 15 amino acids. Germline V gene lookup returns CDR1 MNHNS and CDR2 SASEGT. The CDR3 loop reads CASSELAGGPETQYF. In DNA form, the CDR3 reads TGTGCCAGCAGTGAATTAGCGGGAGGGCCAGAGACCCAGTACTTC.

V is TRBV14 and J is TRBJ1-2; a weak D match, TRBD1 (6 bases). Germline V gene data show CDR1 as SGHDN and CDR2 as FVKESK. This CDR3 spans 14 amino acids. Deletions cut 1 base from V and 5 bases from J, with 11 bases between. The CDR3 bases are TGTGCCAGCAGCCAAGTCACAGGGTGGTATGGCTACACCTTC. Encoded protein: CASSQVTGWYGYTF.

CDR3 in DNA: TGTGCCAGCAGTGGCCAACAGGGTTTCGTGGGTTCACCCCTCCACTTT. It yields the protein CASSGQQGFVGSPLHF. The chain couples TRBV6-1 to TRBJ1-6; TRBD1 is a possible D gene (6 bases). CDR3 length: 16 amino acids. Trimming shortened V by 4 bases and J by 9 bases, and 19 bases separated the two germline ends. From germline, CDR1 is MNHNS and CDR2 SASEGT.

This chain uses TRBV12-5 with TRBJ1-3; D call uncertain. This CDR3 contains 14 residues. CDR1 LGHNT and CDR2 FRNRAP come from the germline V gene. V dropped 5 bases and J dropped 4 bases, with 12 bases sitting between them. The CDR3 region is CASGQTPQGNTIYF. Written as DNA, the CDR3 is TGTGCTAGTGGTCAAACGCCTCAGGGAAACACCATATATTTT.

This rearrangement joins TRBV18 to TRBJ1-1, with unresolved D. V gave up 6 bases and J gave up 6 bases, with 8 bases separating them. The length of the CDR3 is 11 residues. Germline V CDR1 and CDR2: KGHSH, LQKENI. CDR3 DNA: TGTGCCAGCTCGACGGGTGCTGAAGCTTTCTTT. Amino acid sequence: CASSTGAEAFF.

This chain uses TRBV28 with TRBJ2-3, with TRBD1 matching over 7 bases. The CDR3 consists of 15 residues. Looked up from germline, CDR1 is MDHEN and CDR2 is SYDVKM. With 3 bases clipped from V and 7 bases from J, the junction kept 10 bases outside the gene matches. DNA for the CDR3: TGTGCCAGCAGTTTTGGACAGGCCATAATGTATACGCAGTATTTT. As protein: CASSFGQAIMYTQYF.